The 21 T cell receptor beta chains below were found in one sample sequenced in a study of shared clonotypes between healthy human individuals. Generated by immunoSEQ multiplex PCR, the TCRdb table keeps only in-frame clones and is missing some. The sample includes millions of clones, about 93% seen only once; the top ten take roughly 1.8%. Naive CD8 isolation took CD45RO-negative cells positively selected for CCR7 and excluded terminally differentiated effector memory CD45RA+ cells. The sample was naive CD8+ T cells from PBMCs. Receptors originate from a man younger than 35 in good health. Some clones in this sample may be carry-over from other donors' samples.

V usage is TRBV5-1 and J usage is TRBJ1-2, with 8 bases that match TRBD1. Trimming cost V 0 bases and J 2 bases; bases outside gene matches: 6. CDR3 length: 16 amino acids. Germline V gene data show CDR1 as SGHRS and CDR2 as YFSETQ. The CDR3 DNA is TGCGCCAGCAGCTTGGTGGCAGGGGGCTTAAACTATGGCTACACCTTC. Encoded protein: CASSLVAGGLNYGYTF.

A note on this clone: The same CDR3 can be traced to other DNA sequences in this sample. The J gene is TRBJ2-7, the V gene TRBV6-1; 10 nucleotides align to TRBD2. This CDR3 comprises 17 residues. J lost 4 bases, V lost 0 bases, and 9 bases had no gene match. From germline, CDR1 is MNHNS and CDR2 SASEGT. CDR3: CASSEARLAGVTYEQYF. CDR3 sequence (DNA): TGTGCCAGCAGTGAAGCGCGGCTAGCGGGAGTAACTTACGAGCAGTACTTC.

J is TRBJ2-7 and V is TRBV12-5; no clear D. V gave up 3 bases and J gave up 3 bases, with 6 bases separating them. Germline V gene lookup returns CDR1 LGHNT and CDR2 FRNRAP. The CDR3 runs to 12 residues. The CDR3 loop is CASGFRLYEQYF. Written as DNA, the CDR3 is TGTGCTAGTGGTTTCCGTCTCTACGAGCAGTACTTC. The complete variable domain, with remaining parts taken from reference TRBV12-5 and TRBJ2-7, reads DARVTQTPRHKVTEMGQEVTMRCQPILGHNTVFWYRQTMMQGLELLAYFRNRAPLDDSGMPKDRFSAEMPDATLATLKIQPSEPRDSAVYFCASGFRLYEQYFGPGTRLTVT.

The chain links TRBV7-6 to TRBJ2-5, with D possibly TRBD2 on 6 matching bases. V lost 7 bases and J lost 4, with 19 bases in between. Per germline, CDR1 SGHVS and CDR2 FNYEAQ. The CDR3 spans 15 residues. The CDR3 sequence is CASTLLRRAGETQYF. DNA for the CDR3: TGTGCCAGCACCCTGTTGAGGAGGGCGGGAGAGACCCAGTACTTC. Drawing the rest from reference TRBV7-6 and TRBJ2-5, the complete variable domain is GAGVSQSPRYKVTKRGQDVALRCDPISGHVSLYWYRQALGQGPEFLTYFNYEAQQDKSGLPNDRFSAERPEGSISTLTIQRTEQRDSAMYRCASTLLRRAGETQYFGPGTRLLVL.

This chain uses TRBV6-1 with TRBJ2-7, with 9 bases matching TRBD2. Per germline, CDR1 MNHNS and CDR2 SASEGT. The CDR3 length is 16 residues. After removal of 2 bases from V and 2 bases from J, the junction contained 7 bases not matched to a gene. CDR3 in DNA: TGTGCCAGCAGTGAACTAGCGGGGCGAACCCCCTACGAGCAGTACTTC. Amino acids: CASSELAGRTPYEQYF.

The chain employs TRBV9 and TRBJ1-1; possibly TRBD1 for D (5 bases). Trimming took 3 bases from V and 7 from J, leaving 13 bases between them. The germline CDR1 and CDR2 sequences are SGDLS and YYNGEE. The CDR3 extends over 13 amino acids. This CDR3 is CASSALGGFEAFF. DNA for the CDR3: TGTGCCAGCAGCGCCCTCGGGGGGTTTGAAGCTTTCTTT.

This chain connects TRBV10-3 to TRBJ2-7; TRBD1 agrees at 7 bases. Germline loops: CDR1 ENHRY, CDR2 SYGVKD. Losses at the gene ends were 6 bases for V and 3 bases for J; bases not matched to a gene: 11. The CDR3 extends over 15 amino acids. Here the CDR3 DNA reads TGTGCCATCAGGGGAGAGACAGGGCTTCTCTACGAGCAGTACTTC. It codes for CAIRGETGLLYEQYF.

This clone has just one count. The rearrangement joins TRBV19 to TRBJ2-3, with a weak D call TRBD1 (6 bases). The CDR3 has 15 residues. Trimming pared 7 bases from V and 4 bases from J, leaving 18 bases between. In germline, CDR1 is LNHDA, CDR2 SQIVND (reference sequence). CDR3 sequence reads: CASKSQGRRADTQYF. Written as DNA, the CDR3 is TGTGCCAGTAAGTCCCAGGGGCGCAGGGCAGATACGCAGTATTTT.

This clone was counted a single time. Here the CDR3 reads CTSSQVSGRNYGYTF. The CDR3 DNA reads TGCACCAGCAGCCAAGTAAGCGGGAGGAACTATGGCTACACCTTC. V is TRBV1 and J is TRBJ1-2. TRBV1 is a recognized pseudogene. The CDR3 loop spans 15 amino acids.

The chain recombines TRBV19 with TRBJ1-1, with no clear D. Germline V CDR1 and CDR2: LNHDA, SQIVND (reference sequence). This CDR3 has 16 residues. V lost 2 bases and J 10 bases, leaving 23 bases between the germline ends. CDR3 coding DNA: TGTGCCAGTAGTATATTTTTGGGCGGAGCCGCTGCCGGAGCTTTCTTT. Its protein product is CASSIFLGGAAAGAFF. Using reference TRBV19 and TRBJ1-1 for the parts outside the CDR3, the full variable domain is DGGITQSPKYLFRKEGQNVTLSCEQNLNHDAMYWYRQDPGQGLRLIYYSQIVNDFQKGDIAEGYSVSREKKESFPLTVTSAQKNPTAFYLCASSIFLGGAAAGAFFGQGTRLTVV.

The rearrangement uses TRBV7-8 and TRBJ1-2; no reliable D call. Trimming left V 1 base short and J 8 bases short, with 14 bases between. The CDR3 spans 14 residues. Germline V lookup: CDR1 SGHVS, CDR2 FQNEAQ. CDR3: CASSLDPGGGGYTF. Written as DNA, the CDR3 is TGTGCCAGCAGCTTAGATCCTGGAGGCGGGGGCTACACCTTC.

The chain's CDR3 is CASSQTRTPNQPQHF. The CDR3 DNA follows: TGTGCCAGCAGCCAGACGAGGACCCCCAATCAGCCCCAGCATTTT. V gene TRBV7-8 combines with J gene TRBJ1-5; D ambiguous. Per the germline V gene, CDR1 is SGHVS and CDR2 is FQNEAQ. This CDR3 spans 15 amino acids. Trimming cost V 5 bases and J 3 bases, with 14 bases left between them.

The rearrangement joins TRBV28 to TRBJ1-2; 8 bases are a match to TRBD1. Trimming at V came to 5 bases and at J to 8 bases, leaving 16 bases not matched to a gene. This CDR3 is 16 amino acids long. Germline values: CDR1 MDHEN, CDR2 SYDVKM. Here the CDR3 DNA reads TGTGCCAGCAGTCCGTCGACAGGGGACCAGTATGTCGGCTACACCTTC. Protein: CASSPSTGDQYVGYTF.

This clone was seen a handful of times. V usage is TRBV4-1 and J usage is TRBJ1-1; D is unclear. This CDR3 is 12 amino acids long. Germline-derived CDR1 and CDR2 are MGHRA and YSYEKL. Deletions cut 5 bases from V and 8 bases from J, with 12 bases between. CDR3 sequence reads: CASSTGVREAFF. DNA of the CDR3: TGCGCCAGCAGCACCGGGGTCCGGGAAGCTTTCTTT.

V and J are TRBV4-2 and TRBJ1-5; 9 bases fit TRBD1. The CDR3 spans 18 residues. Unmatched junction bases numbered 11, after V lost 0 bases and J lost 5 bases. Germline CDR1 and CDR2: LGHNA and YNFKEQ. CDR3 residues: CASSQDNGMGQGYQPQHF. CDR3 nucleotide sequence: TGTGCCAGCAGCCAAGATAACGGTATGGGACAGGGATATCAGCCCCAGCATTTT.

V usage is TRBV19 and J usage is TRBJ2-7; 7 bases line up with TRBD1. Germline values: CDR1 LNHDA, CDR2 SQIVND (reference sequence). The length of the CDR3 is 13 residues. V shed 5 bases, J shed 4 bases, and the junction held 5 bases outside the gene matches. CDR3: CASSPRGWYEQYF. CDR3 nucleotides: TGTGCCAGTAGTCCCAGGGGGTGGTACGAGCAGTACTTC.

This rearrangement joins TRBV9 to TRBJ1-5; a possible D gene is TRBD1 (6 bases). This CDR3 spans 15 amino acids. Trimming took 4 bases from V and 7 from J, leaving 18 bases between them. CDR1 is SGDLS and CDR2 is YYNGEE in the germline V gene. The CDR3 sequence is CASSTTGHVNQPQHF. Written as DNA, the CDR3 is TGTGCCAGCAGCACTACGGGACACGTAAACCAGCCCCAGCATTTT.

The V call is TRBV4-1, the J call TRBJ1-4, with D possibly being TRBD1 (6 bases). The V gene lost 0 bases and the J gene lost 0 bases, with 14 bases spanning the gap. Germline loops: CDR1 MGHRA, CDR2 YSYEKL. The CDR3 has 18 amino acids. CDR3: CASSQEWGGAATNEKLFF. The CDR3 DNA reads TGCGCCAGCAGCCAAGAATGGGGGGGGGCTGCAACTAATGAAAAACTGTTTTTT.

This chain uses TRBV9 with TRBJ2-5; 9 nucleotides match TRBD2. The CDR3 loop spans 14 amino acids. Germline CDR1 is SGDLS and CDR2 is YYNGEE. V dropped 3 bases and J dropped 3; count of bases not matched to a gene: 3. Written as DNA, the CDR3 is TGTGCCAGCAGCGCCCGACTAGCGGAAGAGACCCAGTACTTC. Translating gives CASSARLAEETQYF.

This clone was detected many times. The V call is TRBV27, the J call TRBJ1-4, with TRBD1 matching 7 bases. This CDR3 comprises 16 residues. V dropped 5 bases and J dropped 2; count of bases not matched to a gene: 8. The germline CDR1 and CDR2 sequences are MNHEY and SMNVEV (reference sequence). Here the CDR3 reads CASSETGRKTNEKLFF. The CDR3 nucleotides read TGTGCCAGCAGTGAGACAGGGAGAAAGACTAATGAAAAACTGTTTTTT.

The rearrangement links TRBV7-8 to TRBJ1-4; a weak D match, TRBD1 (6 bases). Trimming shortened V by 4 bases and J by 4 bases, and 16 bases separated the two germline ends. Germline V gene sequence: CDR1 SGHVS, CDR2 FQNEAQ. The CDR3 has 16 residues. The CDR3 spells CASSSERGGVNEKLFF. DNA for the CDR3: TGTGCCAGCAGCTCCGAGAGAGGGGGAGTTAATGAAAAACTGTTTTTT. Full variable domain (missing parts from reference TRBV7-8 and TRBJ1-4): GAGVSQSPRYKVAKRGQDVALRCDPISGHVSLFWYQQALGQGPEFLTYFQNEAQLDKSGLPSDRFFAERPEGSVSTLKIQRTQQEDSAVYLCASSSERGGVNEKLFFGSGTQLSVL.